The 17 T cell receptor beta chains reported below all come from one sample, sequenced in a study of blood T cell repertoires in COVID-19. Using immunoSEQ multiplex PCR, the repertoire was profiled, and TCRdb retains in-frame clones only, with some absent. The repertoire holds tens of thousands of clones, around 80% seen once, with around 14% in the top ten. The specimen was peripheral blood. The receptors here all came from a human donor in a cohort sampled during active COVID-19.

The genes are TRBV9 and TRBJ2-7; 8 bases line up with TRBD1. This CDR3 is built from 14 residues. Germline lookup yields CDR1 SGDLS and CDR2 YYNGEE. V lost 5 bases to trimming and J lost 7 bases; unmatched junction nucleotides: 11. CDR3 sequence: CASSRAGGQGEQYF. CDR3 coding DNA: TGTGCCAGCAGTCGGGCAGGGGGCCAGGGGGAGCAGTACTTC.

V and J are TRBV18 and TRBJ2-5, with a tentative D call TRBD1 (5 bases). Deletions cut 3 bases from V and 1 base from J, with 9 bases between. This CDR3 contains 14 residues. Germline V gene sequence: CDR1 KGHSH, CDR2 LQKENI. The CDR3 loop reads CASSPTGPQETQYF. The CDR3 nucleotides read TGTGCCAGCTCACCCACAGGCCCCCAAGAGACCCAGTACTTC.

V usage is TRBV11-3 and J usage is TRBJ2-2; TRBD1 aligns across 8 bases. The CDR3 loop spans 14 amino acids. The J segment lost 13 bases and the V segment lost 1 base, leaving 8 bases of the junction unmatched. The V gene's germline CDR1 is SGHNT and CDR2 YENEEA. CDR3 in DNA: TGTGCCAGCAGCTTAGGAAGAGGACAGGGTGGGCTGTTTTTT. Translated, it gives CASSLGRGQGGLFF.

This chain's CDR3 is CASSTSPAGYTF. Here the CDR3 DNA reads TGTGCCAGCAGTACTTCCCCCGCGGGCTACACCTTC. The chain combines TRBV3-1 (or the pseudogene TRBV3-2) with TRBJ1-2; no definite D call. The CDR3 totals 12 residues. In germline, CDR1 is LGHDT, CDR2 YNNKEL (reference sequence). Trimming cost V 6 bases and J 8 bases, with 13 bases left between them.

This chain joins TRBV19 and TRBJ2-1, with a possible D match to TRBD2 (5 bases). V was clipped by 2 bases and J by 6 bases, with 8 bases between them. This CDR3 contains 13 residues. Per the germline V gene, CDR1 is LNHDA and CDR2 is SQIVND (reference sequence). The CDR3 DNA follows: TGTGCCAGTAGTATACGGGGTCGCAATGAGCAGTTCTTC. Translation gives CASSIRGRNEQFF. Supplemented by reference TRBV19 and TRBJ2-1, the full variable domain reads DGGITQSPKYLFRKEGQNVTLSCEQNLNHDAMYWYRQDPGQGLRLIYYSQIVNDFQKGDIAEGYSVSREKKESFPLTVTSAQKNPTAFYLCASSIRGRNEQFFGPGTRLTVL.

The chain couples TRBV9 to TRBJ1-1, with 7 bases lining up with TRBD1. The CDR3 is made up of 14 amino acids. Germline V gene lookup returns CDR1 SGDLS and CDR2 YYNGEE. The V and J ends lost 3 bases and 1 base, in that order; junction bases with no gene match: 3. Written as DNA, the CDR3 is TGTGCCAGCAGCGGAGGGGGCTCGAACACTGAAGCTTTCTTT. This translates into CASSGGGSNTEAFF.

The CDR3 region is CASSQAGQRTEAFF. CDR3 sequence (DNA): TGCGCCAGCAGCCAAGCCGGACAGCGCACTGAAGCTTTCTTT. The chain links TRBV4-3 to TRBJ1-1, with TRBD1 as a possible D gene (6 bases). The CDR3 has 14 residues. Germline assignment: CDR1 LGHNA and CDR2 YSLEER. The V and J ends lost 1 base and 4 bases respectively, with 10 bases between them.

The J gene is TRBJ2-3, the V gene TRBV7-3; 7 nucleotides align to TRBD2. Germline CDR1 is SGHTA and CDR2 is FQGTGA. The CDR3 has 15 residues. J gave up 4 bases and V 1 base, and 5 bases lay outside the gene matches. Here the CDR3 reads CASSLNRLAADTQYF. The CDR3 DNA is TGTGCCAGCAGCTTAAACCGACTAGCCGCAGATACGCAGTATTTT.

This clone was counted between two and nine times. The chain recombines TRBV5-8 with TRBJ2-7, with a possible D match to TRBD2 (5 bases). Germline V gene data show CDR1 as SGHTS and CDR2 as YDEGEE. The length of the CDR3 is 11 residues. The germline V and J ends were trimmed by 5 bases and 4 bases, with 7 bases remaining between them. The CDR3, as DNA: TGTGCCAGCAGGACGGGGTACGAGCAGTACTTC. It codes for CASRTGYEQYF.

This clone was observed a single time. V usage is TRBV28 and J usage is TRBJ1-2; D is possibly TRBD1 (5 bases). The V and J ends lost 10 bases and 6 bases respectively, with 18 bases between them. CDR3 length: 13 residues. Per germline, CDR1 MDHEN and CDR2 SYDVKM. The CDR3 DNA sequence: TGTGCCATACTCTCCCAGGGCGCGGATGGCTACACCTTC. Protein product: CAILSQGADGYTF.

V is TRBV27 and J is TRBJ1-5; D may be TRBD1 (5 bases). This CDR3 spans 15 amino acids. Looked up from germline, CDR1 is MNHEY and CDR2 is SMNVEV (reference sequence). Trimming stripped 9 bases from V and 1 base from J, with 16 bases between. CDR3 coding DNA: TGTGCCAGGCATGCAAGGGGTGAGAGCAATCAGCCCCAGCATTTT. Amino acid sequence: CARHARGESNQPQHF.

This clone has a single count. This chain's CDR3 is CASSIALSESRGELFF. The CDR3 DNA follows: TGTGCCAGTAGTATCGCCTTGAGTGAAAGTCGCGGGGAGCTGTTTTTT. The chain has TRBV19 and TRBJ2-2; unclear D gene. This CDR3 is 16 amino acids long. CDR1 LNHDA and CDR2 SQIVND come from the germline V gene (reference sequence). Trimming shortened V by 3 bases and J by 7 bases, and 18 bases separated the two germline ends.

The chain's CDR3 is CASQTEGYNEQFF. The CDR3 DNA follows: TGCGCCAGTCAAACCGAGGGCTACAATGAGCAGTTCTTC. The rearrangement joins TRBV5-1 to TRBJ2-1; tentatively, D is TRBD2 (5 bases). The germline CDR1 and CDR2 sequences are SGHRS and YFSETQ. CDR3 length: 13 amino acids. Trimming left V 8 bases short and J 3 bases short, with 12 bases between.

The DNA of the CDR3 is TGTGCCAGCAGCCAACATGAAAACACTGAAGCTTTCTTT. Its protein is CASSQHENTEAFF. This sequence joins TRBV28 and TRBJ1-1; D call uncertain. Germline loops: CDR1 MDHEN, CDR2 SYDVKM. Deletions cut 6 bases from V and 2 bases from J, with 10 bases between. The CDR3 sequence is 13 residues long. Based on the CDR3 plus reference TRBV28 and TRBJ1-1, the full variable domain is DVKVTQSSRYLVKRTGEKVFLECVQDMDHENMFWYRQDPGLGLRLIYFSYDVKMKEKGDIPEGYSVSREKKERFSLILESASTNQTSMYLCASSQHENTEAFFGQGTRLTVV.

This chain uses TRBV20-1 with TRBJ2-7; 7 bases line up with TRBD1. The CDR3 extends over 11 amino acids. The trim removed 5 bases at V and 7 bases at J, leaving 5 bases unmatched. CDR1 is DFQATT, CDR2 SNEGSKA, per germline (reference sequence). CDR3 sequence (DNA): TGCAGTGCTCTAAAGGGACAGGAGCAGTACTTC. Its translation: CSALKGQEQYF.

V usage is TRBV5-1 and J usage is TRBJ1-2; a weak D match, TRBD1 (5 bases). Between the trimmed V and J ends, which lost 3 bases and 8 bases, there was a span of 14 bases. Germline CDR1 is SGHRS and CDR2 is YFSETQ. CDR3 length: 13 residues. In DNA, the CDR3 is TGCGCCAGCAGCTCGACGCCACAGGTGGGCTACACCTTC. Translation gives CASSSTPQVGYTF. Based on the CDR3 plus reference TRBV5-1 and TRBJ1-2, the full variable domain is KAGVTQTPRYLIKTRGQQVTLSCSPISGHRSVSWYQQTPGQGLQFLFEYFSETQRNKGNFPGRFSGRQFSNSRSEMNVSTLELGDSALYLCASSSTPQVGYTFGSGTRLTVV.

The gene calls are TRBV7-9 and TRBJ1-5, with 8 positions matching TRBD1. The V gene end was trimmed by 5 bases and the J gene end by 5 bases; junction bases not matched to a gene: 8. Germline CDR1 reads SEHNR; CDR2 reads FQNEAQ (reference sequence). This CDR3 spans 15 amino acids. CDR3 nucleotides: TGTGCCAGCAGCCTGCAAGCAGGGGGCGATCAGCCCCAGCATTTT. Translated, it gives CASSLQAGGDQPQHF.